This T cell receptor beta chain derives from a study of immune cell composition in non-small cell lung cancer. Whole-study context: Histologic subtype was mainly adenocarcinoma or squamous cell carcinoma. General study findings and limits: No significant correlation existed between pack-years smoked and tumour clonality. In adenocarcinoma, maximal tumour-associated clone frequency tracked TIL tumour reactivity. Tumour-associated clones >0.5% occurred in 25% to 35% of adenocarcinomas, under 85% of squamous.

Assay: immunoSEQ multiplex PCR; the TCRdb copy retains only in-frame clones and omits some. The data show about 3,100 clones, nearly 80% seen once. Normal lung was sampled as far from the tumour as possible, at least 3 cm. Looked up from germline, CDR1 is MNHNS and CDR2 is SASEGT. CDR3 length: 15 amino acids. Trimming removed 7 bases at V and 4 bases at J, with 20 bases between. This clone was counted once. As yet, its antigen is unknown. This clonotype was sampled from a human donor with non-small cell lung cancer. The donor label of this sample is uncertain. The chain joins TRBV6-1 to TRBJ2-7, with D maybe TRBD2 (7 bases). The sequenced sample consisted of non-adjacent lung tissue. CDR3 in DNA: TGTGCCAGCATCTATAAGGGGGAGGGTAATTACGAGCAGTACTTC. Protein: CASIYKGEGNYEQYF.